These 30 T cell receptor beta chains came from one sample sequenced in a study of spatial heterogeneity in lung cancer. Time point here: sample taken at primary tumor resection. Sequencing was performed on whole RNA extracted from tumor and nontumor lung tissue, or from frozen PBMC, and the material was left unsorted. MiXCR, run by TCRdb on the 5' RACE reads, gives a single entry per CDR3 protein. The sample holds about 48,000 distinct CDR3 sequences, roughly 5.2% seen once. Source: PBMCs, taken at surgery. All receptors come from a male donor with early-stage non-small cell lung cancer.

In this sample, this clonotype turned up a few times. The chain employs TRBV5-5 and TRBJ2-7, with TRBD1 as a possible D gene (6 bases). The germline V gene has CDR1 SGHKS and CDR2 YYEKEE (reference sequence). The CDR3 consists of 17 residues. V lost 4 bases, J lost 4 bases, and 24 bases lay in between. The CDR3 DNA follows: TGTGCCAGCAGCATGCTCATACTCTCGGGACATCTATACGAGCAGTACTTC. It specifies CASSMLILSGHLYEQYF.

This clonotype appeared once. This chain joins TRBV20-1 and TRBJ2-3, with D possibly called TRBD1 or TRBD2 (5 bases each). The V end was cut by 0 bases, the J end by 1 base, with 20 bases between. CDR3 length equals 18 residues. Germline V gives CDR1 DFQATT, CDR2 SNEGSKA (reference sequence). For the CDR3, the DNA is TGCAGTGCTAGAGATGTTTCGGGACCGACCATTGGCACAGATACGCAGTATTTT. It specifies CSARDVSGPTIGTDTQYF.

This clonotype was counted ten times or more. The chain has TRBV5-1 and TRBJ2-1; D is possibly TRBD2 (6 bases). V was shortened by 4 bases and J by 5 bases, with 10 bases between the two germline ends. Germline V gene lookup returns CDR1 SGHRS and CDR2 YFSETQ. The CDR3 runs to 13 residues. CDR3 nucleotides: TGCGCCAGCAGCACGGGACTGAACAATGAGCAGTTCTTC. It translates to CASSTGLNNEQFF.

This clonotype occurred many times. The rearrangement joins TRBV12-3 or TRBV12-4 to TRBJ2-1, with D hard to call. This CDR3 is 13 amino acids long. V was pared by 1 base and J by 7 bases, with 8 bases between. The CDR3 reads CASSLGEQNEQFF. The CDR3 DNA sequence: TGTGCCAGCAGTTTAGGTGAACAAAATGAGCAGTTCTTC.

V is TRBV3-1 and J is TRBJ2-2, with TRBD2 matching over 8 bases. Trimming at V came to 3 bases and at J to 5 bases, leaving 2 bases not matched to a gene. Germline loops: CDR1 LGHDT, CDR2 YNNKEL (reference sequence). The CDR3 has 14 residues. The CDR3 coding sequence is TGTGCCAGCAGCCACGCTAGCGGGACCGGGGAGCTGTTTTTT. This encodes CASSHASGTGELFF.

This clonotype has a count of ten or more. The rearrangement uses TRBV11-2 and TRBJ2-1, with D tentatively TRBD2 (5 bases). V was pared by 7 bases and J by 4 bases, with 17 bases between. The CDR3 has 15 residues. The germline CDR1 and CDR2 sequences are SGHAT and FQNNGV. This chain's CDR3 is CASTRASRVYNEQFF. The CDR3 nucleotides are TGTGCCAGCACCCGGGCGTCGCGGGTTTACAATGAGCAGTTCTTC.

Ten or more counts support this clonotype. V usage is TRBV13 and J usage is TRBJ2-1; the match to TRBD1 covers 10 bases. This CDR3 comprises 15 residues. Germline CDR1 and CDR2: PRHDT and FYEKMQ (reference sequence). Germline trimming cut 3 bases from V and 8 bases from J; bases unmatched to any gene: 7. CDR3 in amino acids: CASSLSGTGVDEQFF. In DNA form, the CDR3 reads TGTGCCAGCAGCTTGTCCGGGACAGGGGTCGATGAGCAGTTCTTC.

This clonotype was counted many times. The J gene is TRBJ2-7, the V gene TRBV12-3 or TRBV12-4, with 8 bases identical to TRBD1. V dropped 6 bases and J dropped 5; count of bases not matched to a gene: 6. There are 13 residues in the CDR3. The CDR3 sequence is CASRLGQGNEQYF. CDR3 nucleotide sequence: TGTGCCAGCAGGCTAGGACAGGGAAACGAGCAGTACTTC.

This clonotype was recorded at least ten times. This chain uses TRBV15 with TRBJ2-3, with 9 nucleotides matching TRBD1. J lost 4 bases, V lost 0 bases, and 2 bases had no gene match. Germline V gene lookup returns CDR1 LNHNV and CDR2 YYDKDF (reference sequence). CDR3 length: 15 amino acids. The CDR3: CATSREGTGPDTQYF. CDR3 DNA sequence: TGTGCCACCAGCAGAGAAGGGACAGGGCCAGATACGCAGTATTTT.

This clonotype is labeled as medium-sized (0.01 to 0.1%). V and J are TRBV28 and TRBJ2-1, with 9 bases fitting TRBD1. J gave up 8 bases and V 2 bases, and 7 bases lay outside the gene matches. CDR3 length: 15 amino acids. From germline, CDR1 is MDHEN and CDR2 SYDVKM. This CDR3 is CASSLGTGLFDEQFF. In nucleotides, the CDR3 is TGTGCCAGCAGTTTAGGGACAGGGCTGTTCGATGAGCAGTTCTTC.

This clonotype was recorded a few times. The rearrangement joins TRBV5-6 to TRBJ2-6; TRBD1 is a possible D gene (5 bases). Germline lookup yields CDR1 SGHDT and CDR2 YYEEEE. The CDR3 covers 20 residues. Trimming stripped 0 bases from V and 0 bases from J, with 19 bases between. The CDR3 protein is CASSLGGRYEPRSGANVLTF. The CDR3 nucleotides read TGTGCCAGCAGCTTGGGGGGCAGGTACGAACCCCGCTCTGGGGCCAACGTCCTGACTTTC.

This clonotype was observed at least ten times. The chain couples TRBV5-1 to TRBJ2-1; D call uncertain. The CDR3 runs to 14 residues. Trimming shortened V by 5 bases and J by 6 bases, and 15 bases separated the two germline ends. Germline V gene sequence: CDR1 SGHRS, CDR2 YFSETQ. CDR3 sequence (DNA): TGCGCCAGCAGTCCGGTGGATGCCGTCAATGAGCAGTTCTTC. As protein: CASSPVDAVNEQFF.

This clonotype appeared many times. The V gene is TRBV18, the J gene TRBJ1-1; the D gene is possibly TRBD1 (6 bases). Between the trimmed V and J ends, which lost 6 bases and 3 bases, there was a span of 23 bases. Germline CDR1 is KGHSH and CDR2 is LQKENI. The CDR3 spans 17 residues. The CDR3 coding sequence is TGTGCCAGCTCGCCCCCCCGCCGCACAGGGAGGGACACTGAAGCTTTCTTT. As protein: CASSPPRRTGRDTEAFF.

This clonotype was detected ten times or more. This rearrangement joins TRBV28 to TRBJ2-2, with TRBD2 identical over 8 bases. V lost 3 bases, J lost 6 bases, and 12 bases stayed unmatched. CDR1 and CDR2 (germline): MDHEN, SYDVKM. The CDR3 consists of 17 residues. CDR3 residues: CASSFWDGRAGAGELFF. The CDR3 nucleotides read TGTGCCAGCAGTTTTTGGGACGGTAGAGCGGGAGCCGGGGAGCTGTTTTTT.

This clonotype showed up many times. The J gene is TRBJ1-1, the V gene TRBV10-3; possibly TRBD1 for D (5 bases). V shed 0 bases and J shed 2 bases, with 7 bases lying between them. CDR3 size: 14 residues. The V gene's germline CDR1 is ENHRY and CDR2 SYGVKD. The CDR3 loop is CAISESWGNTEAFF. CDR3 sequence (DNA): TGTGCCATCAGTGAGTCTTGGGGCAACACTGAAGCTTTCTTT.

In its sample, this clonotype was seen many times. The genes are TRBV20-1 and TRBJ1-1; perhaps TRBD1 as D (6 bases). V was trimmed by 4 bases and J by 4 bases, leaving 13 bases between them. The CDR3 contains 13 residues. Germline CDR1 reads DFQATT; CDR2 reads SNEGSKA (reference sequence). The CDR3 sequence is CSAKGGVGTEAFF. The CDR3 bases are TGCAGTGCTAAGGGGGGAGTTGGCACTGAAGCTTTCTTT.

There are many counts of this clonotype. The chain's CDR3 is CASSPQTGKETQYF. The CDR3 DNA reads as TGTGCCAGCAGCCCCCAGACAGGGAAAGAGACCCAGTACTTC. The chain carries TRBV5-5 and TRBJ2-5; 7 nucleotides align to TRBD1. Germline values: CDR1 SGHKS, CDR2 YYEKEE (reference sequence). Trimming took 4 bases from V and 3 from J; bases not matched to a gene: 6. The length of the CDR3 is 14 residues.

This clonotype was seen ten or more times. This CDR3 reads CASSFAGTGYDGYTF. For the CDR3, the DNA is TGTGCCAGCAGCTTCGCCGGGACAGGGTACGATGGCTACACCTTC. J is TRBJ1-2 and V is TRBV11-2, with TRBD1 matching 9 bases. Germline loops: CDR1 SGHAT, CDR2 FQNNGV. This CDR3 comprises 15 residues. V was pared by 3 bases and J by 6 bases, with 8 bases of the junction left unmatched.

This clonotype was seen many times. The genes are TRBV5-1 and TRBJ2-3, with 14 bases aligning to TRBD2. CDR3 size: 17 residues. Germline CDR1 is SGHRS and CDR2 is YFSETQ. Trimming at V came to 3 bases and at J to 4 bases, leaving 7 bases not matched to a gene. The CDR3: CASSSTWTSGRSDTQYF. In DNA form, the CDR3 reads TGCGCCAGCAGCTCAACCTGGACTAGCGGGAGGTCAGATACGCAGTATTTT.

This clonotype showed up many times. CDR3 coding DNA: TGCAGTGCTTCCTCCGGGACTAGCGGGAGGGTAGAGACCCAGTACTTC. Its translation: CSASSGTSGRVETQYF. This chain connects TRBV20-1 to TRBJ2-5; the match to TRBD2 covers 16 bases. The J segment lost 4 bases and the V segment lost 5 bases, leaving 7 bases of the junction unmatched. The CDR3 has 16 amino acids. CDR1 and CDR2 (germline): DFQATT, SNEGSKA (reference sequence).

This clonotype was observed many times. The chain recombines TRBV11-2 with TRBJ1-1; no clear D gene. There are 11 residues in the CDR3. Germline CDR1 SGHAT, CDR2 FQNNGV. Trimming pared 3 bases from V and 8 bases from J, leaving 7 bases between. CDR3 in DNA: TGTGCCAGCAGCTTGGCGGAGGAAGCTTTCTTT. Translation: CASSLAEEAFF.

This clonotype was detected a few times. The chain carries TRBV5-1 and TRBJ2-4; D unclear. This CDR3 spans 14 amino acids. V was shortened by 4 bases and J by 0 bases, with 8 bases between the two germline ends. CDR1 and CDR2 from the germline V gene are SGHRS and YFSETQ. CDR3 DNA: TGCGCCAGCAGCGTCGATGGAGCCAAAAACATTCAGTACTTC. Translating gives CASSVDGAKNIQYF.

This clonotype rates as medium-sized (0.01 to 0.1%). The rearrangement joins TRBV10-3 to TRBJ2-7, with no clear D. Germline CDR1 is ENHRY and CDR2 is SYGVKD. Trimming cost V 0 bases and J 5 bases, with 8 bases left between them. The CDR3 is 13 residues long. In DNA form, the CDR3 reads TGTGCCATCAGTGAGTCACAGCCCAACGAGCAGTACTTC. Translated: CAISESQPNEQYF.

This clonotype has a count of ten or more. V usage is TRBV18 and J usage is TRBJ2-1; D call uncertain. CDR3 length: 15 amino acids. V was clipped by 0 bases and J by 0 bases, with 6 bases between them. Germline V gene data show CDR1 as KGHSH and CDR2 as LQKENI. The CDR3 DNA follows: TGTGCCAGCTCACCACCGGTGAGCTCCTACAATGAGCAGTTCTTC. This gives the protein CASSPPVSSYNEQFF.

This clonotype was recorded at least ten times. The rearrangement uses TRBV5-1 and TRBJ2-3; either TRBD1 or TRBD2 may supply D (5 bases each). Germline V gene sequence: CDR1 SGHRS, CDR2 YFSETQ. This CDR3 region has 16 residues. The V and J ends lost 3 bases and 3 bases respectively, with 17 bases between them. CDR3: CASSSSFGTPTDTQYF. In nucleotides, the CDR3 is TGCGCCAGCAGCTCGAGTTTCGGGACCCCTACAGATACGCAGTATTTT.

In its sample, this clonotype was seen many times. The chain couples TRBV7-9 to TRBJ1-5, with a possible D match to TRBD1 (6 bases). Germline CDR1 reads SEHNR; CDR2 reads FQNEAQ (reference sequence). The V end lost 1 base, the J end lost 5 bases, and 9 bases lay between the germline ends. CDR3 size: 14 residues. This CDR3 reads CASSLDGGDQPQHF. The CDR3 DNA is TGTGCCAGCAGCTTAGACGGGGGCGATCAGCCCCAGCATTTT.

The sample holds a few counts of this clonotype. This chain links TRBV7-2 with TRBJ2-3; TRBD2 aligns across 7 bases. Germline assignment: CDR1 SGHTA and CDR2 FQGNSA. This CDR3 region has 13 residues. V lost 4 bases and J lost 3; bases outside the gene matches: 1. CDR3 amino acids: CASSWGGTDTQYF. For the CDR3, the DNA is TGTGCCAGCAGCTGGGGGGGGACAGATACGCAGTATTTT. Full variable domain (missing parts from reference TRBV7-2 and TRBJ2-3): GAGVSQSPSNKVTEKGKDVELRCDPISGHTALYWYRQSLGQGLEFLIYFQGNSAPDKSGLPSDRFSAERTGGSVSTLTIQRTQQEDSAVYLCASSWGGTDTQYFGPGTRLTVL.

The sample holds many counts of this clonotype. This chain connects TRBV6-2 or TRBV6-3 to TRBJ2-7; TRBD1 is a possible D gene (5 bases). V gave up 2 bases and J gave up 2 bases, with 13 bases separating them. CDR3 length: 15 residues. Germline V lookup: CDR1 MNHEY, CDR2 SVGEGT. CDR3 region: CASSYPETATYEQYF. Here the CDR3 DNA reads TGTGCCAGCAGTTACCCGGAGACAGCAACCTACGAGCAGTACTTC.

Many counts were recorded for this clonotype. The chain is built from TRBV20-1 and TRBJ1-3; D gene ambiguous. Trimming cost V 6 bases and J 0 bases, with 9 bases left between them. CDR3 length: 13 residues. Germline V lookup: CDR1 DFQATT, CDR2 SNEGSKA (reference sequence). CDR3 DNA: TGCAGTGCCCGACAAATCTCTGGAAACACCATATATTTT. Encoded protein: CSARQISGNTIYF.

The rearrangement joins TRBV5-4 to TRBJ2-7; D gene unclear. The CDR3 length is 15 residues. The V and J ends lost 4 bases and 1 base respectively, with 15 bases between them. Germline V lookup: CDR1 SGHNT, CDR2 YYREEE (reference sequence). CDR3 protein: CASSPIGQESYEQYF. For the CDR3, the DNA is TGTGCCAGCAGCCCCATCGGGCAGGAGTCCTACGAGCAGTACTTC.